Each of the 10 T cell receptor beta chains below was sequenced from the same sample in a study of T-cell reconstitution after alpha-beta-depleted transplantation in children. A library of TCRbeta sequences, prepared with unique molecular identifiers, was generated. Each CDR3 protein gets one entry after TCRdb re-called the PCR reads with MiXCR. This sample has some 390,000 distinct CDR3 sequences, with around 20% found just once. The sequencing here drew on PBMCs from the stem cell graft donor, taken from the stem cell graft. The source is a human donor who donated a stem cell graft to a child with acute myeloid leukemia.

There are a few counts of this clonotype. The J gene is TRBJ2-7, the V gene TRBV29-1, with 7 nucleotides matching TRBD1. Germline V gene data show CDR1 as SQVTM and CDR2 as ANQGSEA. V shed 7 bases and J 1 base; nucleotides not matched to a gene: 10. CDR3 length equals 14 residues. CDR3 amino acids: CSARTGTASYEQYF. DNA of the CDR3: TGCAGCGCTAGAACCGGGACAGCTTCCTACGAGCAGTACTTC.

The rearrangement joins TRBV12-3 or TRBV12-4 to TRBJ2-5; 7 bases line up with TRBD1. The CDR3 sequence is 15 residues long. The J segment lost 0 bases and the V segment lost 3 bases, leaving 4 bases of the junction unmatched. CDR3 in DNA: TGTGCCAGCAGTTTGGGGACAGCCTACCAAGAGACCCAGTACTTC. It specifies CASSLGTAYQETQYF.

This clonotype was found many times. The rearrangement joins TRBV21-1 to TRBJ2-1; TRBD1 is the table's D call and was not checked against the DNA. TRBV21-1 is deemed a pseudogene. CDR3 length: 16 amino acids. The CDR3 DNA reads as TGTGCCAGCAGCAATCAAGACAGTGCGTCCTACAATGAGCAGTTCTTC. The encoded protein is CASSNQDSASYNEQFF.

This clonotype has just a few counts. This CDR3 reads CSAIGGNYYGYTF. The DNA of the CDR3 is TGCAGCGCCATAGGGGGGAACTACTATGGCTACACCTTC. The chain is built from TRBV29-1 and TRBJ1-2; TRBD1 is a possible D gene (6 bases). The CDR3 loop spans 13 amino acids. Trimming removed 7 bases from V and 3 bases from J, with 15 bases in between. CDR1 is SQVTM and CDR2 is ANQGSEA in the germline V gene.

The V gene is TRBV7-3, the J gene TRBJ2-1; 10 bases align to TRBD2. Germline V gene data show CDR1 as SGHTA and CDR2 as FQGTGA. The CDR3 runs to 17 residues. The junction had 10 bases not matched to a gene; V was cut back by 1 base and J by 7 bases. The CDR3 DNA reads TGTGCCAGCAGCTTAAATCTCTGGCTAGCGGGAGAAAATGAGCAGTTCTTC. As protein: CASSLNLWLAGENEQFF.

At least ten counts were recorded for this clonotype. The gene calls are TRBV20-1 and TRBJ2-7, with 10 bases lining up with TRBD2. The CDR3 extends over 17 amino acids. Germline CDR1 is DFQATT and CDR2 is SNEGSKA (reference sequence). With V trimmed by 1 base and J by 6 bases, 15 bases remained unmatched. The DNA for the CDR3 is TGCAGTGCTAGAGTAGGGACTAGCGAAGATTATGCTGGCGAGCAGTACTTC. Translated, it gives CSARVGTSEDYAGEQYF.

The chain joins TRBV3-1 to TRBJ1-5; D not resolved. The CDR3 runs to 13 residues. The ends were cut back, 0 bases at V and 7 bases at J, with 7 bases in the middle. Germline CDR1 reads LGHDT; CDR2 reads YNNKEL (reference sequence). CDR3 sequence reads: CASSQDMGQPQHF. In nucleotides, the CDR3 is TGTGCCAGCAGCCAAGATATGGGGCAGCCCCAGCATTTT.

The CDR3, as DNA: TGTGCCAGCAGCCAAGGGGTTTGGGGGTTGGGCTCCTACAATGAGCAGTTCTTC. Amino acids: CASSQGVWGLGSYNEQFF. The chain uses TRBV4-2 and TRBJ2-1, with D possibly being TRBD1 or TRBD2 (5 bases each). Germline V gene lookup returns CDR1 LGHNA and CDR2 YNFKEQ. CDR3 length equals 18 residues. Trimming shortened V by 1 base and J by 0 bases, and 16 bases separated the two germline ends.

The gene calls are TRBV25-1 and TRBJ2-7; 7 bases fit TRBD1. Germline loops: CDR1 MGHDK, CDR2 SYGVNS. CDR3 length: 14 amino acids. After removal of 2 bases from V and 3 bases from J, the junction contained 4 bases not matched to a gene. The CDR3 DNA reads TGTGCCAGCAGTGAAGATCGACAGGGCTACGAGCAGTACTTC. Protein sequence: CASSEDRQGYEQYF.

V usage is TRBV7-8 and J usage is TRBJ2-2; the match to TRBD1 covers 7 bases. Germline V gene sequence: CDR1 SGHVS, CDR2 FQNEAQ. V dropped 0 bases and J dropped 6; count of bases not matched to a gene: 7. There are 16 residues in the CDR3. CDR3 nucleotide sequence: TGTGCCAGCAGCTTAGCGCCCGGGACAGAAGCCGGGGAGCTGTTTTTT. As protein: CASSLAPGTEAGELFF. Using reference TRBV7-8 and TRBJ2-2 for the parts outside the CDR3, the full variable domain is GAGVSQSPRYKVAKRGQDVALRCDPISGHVSLFWYQQALGQGPEFLTYFQNEAQLDKSGLPSDRFFAERPEGSVSTLKIQRTQQEDSAVYLCASSLAPGTEAGELFFGEGSRLTVL.